Sequencing of this T cell receptor beta chain was carried out in a study of T cells in localized non-small cell lung cancer. For this clone: Its antigen is not identified.

Study outcomes and limitations: Of the tissues analyzed, uninvolved adjacent lung showed maximal T cell clonality, greater than tumor.

V lost 8 bases to trimming and J lost 7 bases; unmatched junction nucleotides: 5. The CDR3 runs 12 residues. Germline-derived CDR1 and CDR2 are SQVTM and ANQGSEA. Clones were read by immunoSEQ multiplex PCR, and TCRdb kept only the in-frame ones, dropping some. The table records 2,500 to 3,000 clones, 30% to 35% of them present only once. This rearrangement joins TRBV29-1 to TRBJ2-2, with 9 bases lining up with TRBD1. The clonotype originates from a female donor older than 55 with stage II squamous cell lung carcinoma. The sample here was lung tumor tissue, taken before any cancer treatment. In DNA form, the CDR3 reads TGCAGCCACAGGGGGCAGAGCGGGGAGCTGTTTTTT. Its protein product is CSHRGQSGELFF.